Listed below are T cell receptor beta chains from one sample, sequenced in a study of shared T cell receptors in the human thymus. Only in-frame clones appear in the TCRdb table, and some are missing; sequencing was by immunoSEQ multiplex PCR. The sample has approximately 760,000 clones, approximately 85% seen once. A further study also used this sample, focusing on human thymus T cells.

Sequenced input: thymocytes. The receptors were sampled from a girl under two years old with a congenital heart defect. The CDR3 runs from the conserved cysteine through the conserved F or W. The D gene is left open where the match is weak. Not every row has a clone size; where given, it reads once, few, many or a size class.

size | J | D | V | CDR3 | DNA
. | TRBJ1-2 | . | TRBV10-1 | CASNDVAPFNYGYTF | TGCGCCAGCAACGATGTGGCCCCCTTTAACTATGGCTACACCTTC
. | TRBJ2-6 | TRBD1 | TRBV4-1 | CASRRQGQTSGANVLTF | TGCGCCAGCAGGCGACAGGGGCAAACCTCTGGGGCCAACGTCCTGACTTTC
. | TRBJ1-5 | . | TRBV28 | CASMPYCSDSNQPQHF | TGTGCCAGCATGCCGTACTGCTCCGATAGCAATCAGCCCCAGCATTTT
. | TRBJ1-2 | . | TRBV9 | CASSADPQGTLPPNYGYTF | TGTGCCAGCAGCGCCGATCCGCAGGGCACCCTACCTCCTAACTATGGCTACACCTTC
. | TRBJ2-2 | . | TRBV11-2 | CASSFPRGEAGELFF | TGTGCCAGCAGCTTCCCCAGGGGGGAGGCCGGGGAGCTGTTTTTT
. | TRBJ2-2 | . | TRBV27 | CASSSLDWIHRASTGELFF | TGTGCCAGCAGTTCCCTGGACTGGATCCACCGGGCATCCACCGGGGAGCTGTTTTTT
. | TRBJ1-1 | . | TRBV5-4 | CASSLGGPNTEAFF | TGTGCCAGCAGCTTGGGAGGGCCGAACACTGAAGCTTTCTTT
few | TRBJ1-5 | . | TRBV5-8 | CASSSPLGRRDQPQHF | TGTGCCAGCAGTTCACCCTTAGGACGGAGGGATCAGCCCCAGCATTTT
. | TRBJ1-2 | . | TRBV10-3 | CAIREQGANYGYTF | TGTGCCATCAGGGAACAGGGTGCTAACTATGGCTACACCTTC
. | TRBJ2-1 | TRBD1 | TRBV4-1 | CASSLTVDRGLNNEQFF | TGCGCCAGCAGCCTAACTGTCGACAGGGGGCTCAACAATGAGCAGTTCTTC
. | TRBJ1-1 | TRBD1 | TRBV4-3 | CASSQVDVTGAGSRNTEAFF | TGCGCCAGCAGCCAAGTAGATGTTACAGGGGCGGGAAGTAGGAACACTGAAGCTTTCTTT
. | TRBJ2-2 | TRBD1 | TRBV19 | CASSHRQATGAYTGELFF | TGTGCCAGTAGTCATAGACAAGCGACAGGGGCCTACACCGGGGAGCTGTTTTTT
. | TRBJ1-3 | . | TRBV10-2 | CASSHTTAAHGHSIVGNTIYF | TGCGCCAGTTCCCATACGACTGCAGCCCACGGCCACTCAATCGTTGGAAACACCATATATTTT
. | TRBJ1-5 | . | TRBV18 | CASSPEATGKRQPQHF | TGTGCCAGCTCACCGGAGGCTACAGGGAAGCGTCAGCCCCAGCATTTT
few | TRBJ1-2 | TRBD1 | TRBV6-1 | CASRRTGNYGYTF | TGTGCCAGCAGAAGGACAGGGAACTATGGCTACACCTTC
few | TRBJ2-7 | TRBD2 | TRBV7-2 | CASSSPEVAGTPSYEQYF | TGTGCCAGCAGCTCCCCCGAGGTAGCGGGGACTCCCTCCTACGAGCAGTACTTC
. | TRBJ2-4 | . | TRBV4-1 | CASSQKEMGAKNIQYF | TGCGCCAGCAGCCAAAAGGAGATGGGTGCCAAAAACATTCAGTACTTC
. | TRBJ1-2 | . | TRBV5-1 | CASSNRDTGYGYTF | TGCGCCAGCAGCAACCGGGACACAGGCTATGGCTACACCTTC
. | TRBJ1-5 | TRBD1 | TRBV28 | CASSLYPMGQGCQPQHF | TGTGCCAGCAGTTTGTATCCGATGGGACAGGGATGTCAGCCCCAGCATTTT
. | TRBJ1-3 | . | TRBV12-5 | CASGPGNGNTIYF | TGTGCTAGTGGTCCAGGGAATGGAAACACCATATATTTT
. | TRBJ1-6 | . | TRBV6-1 | CASSGSSGRSPLHF | TGTGCCAGCAGTGGGAGTTCAGGGAGGTCACCCCTCCACTTT
. | TRBJ2-5 | . | TRBV25-1 | CASSDLGQNRDTQETQYF | TGTGCCAGCAGTGACTTAGGTCAAAACCGGGACACCCAGGAGACCCAGTACTTC
. | TRBJ1-3 | TRBD1 | TRBV2 | CASRAGTGLGGSSGNTIYF | TGTGCCAGCAGGGCCGGGACAGGGCTGGGGGGGAGCTCTGGAAACACCATATATTTT
. | TRBJ2-7 | . | TRBV28 | CASSRLYEQYF | TGTGCCAGCAGTCGACTCTACGAGCAGTACTTC
. | TRBJ1-2 | . | TRBV7-9 | CASSLDGQAYYGYTF | TGTGCCAGCAGCTTAGACGGCCAGGCCTACTATGGCTACACCTTC
. | TRBJ2-3 | . | TRBV4-1 | CASSQDLIRPPQGASDTQYF | TGCGCCAGCAGCCAAGATCTGATTCGCCCCCCACAGGGTGCATCAGATACGCAGTATTTT
. | TRBJ2-1 | . | TRBV5-5 | CASSLPRSGISGNNEQFF | TGTGCCAGCAGCTTGCCTCGGTCAGGGATTAGCGGTAACAATGAGCAGTTCTTC
. | TRBJ1-5 | . | TRBV19 | CASSTPRGWEGTSNQPQHF | TGTGCCAGTAGTACCCCACGGGGGTGGGAGGGAACCTCCAATCAGCCCCAGCATTTT
. | TRBJ2-5 | . | TRBV19 | CASSGGVLKGETQYF | TGTGCCAGTAGTGGCGGGGTCCTTAAAGGGGAGACCCAGTACTTC
. | TRBJ1-6 | TRBD1 | TRBV6-6 | CASLTGGTYNSPLHF | TGTGCCAGCCTGACAGGGGGCACCTATAATTCACCCCTCCACTTT
. | TRBJ2-7 | . | TRBV28 | CASSGGGVEYEQYF | TGTGCCAGCAGCGGAGGCGGGGTGGAATACGAGCAGTACTTC
once | TRBJ1-4 | . | TRBV5-4 | CASSSGEAATNEKLFF | TGTGCCAGCAGCTCCGGCGAGGCAGCAACTAATGAAAAACTGTTTTTT
. | TRBJ1-1 | TRBD1 | TRBV4-1 | CASSRPVTGFHTEAFF | TGCGCCAGCAGCCGTCCCGTGACAGGGTTTCACACTGAAGCTTTCTTT